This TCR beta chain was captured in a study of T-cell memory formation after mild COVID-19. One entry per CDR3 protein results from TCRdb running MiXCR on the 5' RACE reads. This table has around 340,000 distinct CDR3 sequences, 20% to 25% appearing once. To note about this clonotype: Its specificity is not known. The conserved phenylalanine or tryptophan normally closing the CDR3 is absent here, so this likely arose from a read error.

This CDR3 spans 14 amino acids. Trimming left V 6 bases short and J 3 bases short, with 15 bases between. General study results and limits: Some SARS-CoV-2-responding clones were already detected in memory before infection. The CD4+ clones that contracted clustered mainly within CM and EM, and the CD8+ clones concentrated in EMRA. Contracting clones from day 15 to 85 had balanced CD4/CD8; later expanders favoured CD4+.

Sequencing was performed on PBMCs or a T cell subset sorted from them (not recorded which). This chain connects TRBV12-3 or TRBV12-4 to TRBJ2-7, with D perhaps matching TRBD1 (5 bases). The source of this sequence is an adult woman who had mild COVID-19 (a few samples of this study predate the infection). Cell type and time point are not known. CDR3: CASRGPPDFYEQYL. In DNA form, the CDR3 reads TGTGCCAGCAGGGGGCCCCCCGATTTCTACGAGCAGTACTTG.